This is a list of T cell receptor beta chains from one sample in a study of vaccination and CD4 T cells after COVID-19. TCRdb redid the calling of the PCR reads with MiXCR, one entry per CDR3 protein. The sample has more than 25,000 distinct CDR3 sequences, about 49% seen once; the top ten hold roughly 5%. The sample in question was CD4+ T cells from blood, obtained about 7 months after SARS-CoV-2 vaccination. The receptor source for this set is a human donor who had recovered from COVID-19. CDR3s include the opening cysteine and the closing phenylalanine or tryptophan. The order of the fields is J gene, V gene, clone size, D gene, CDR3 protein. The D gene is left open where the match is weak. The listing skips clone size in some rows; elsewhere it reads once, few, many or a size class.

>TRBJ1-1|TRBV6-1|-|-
CASSDLSAEAFF
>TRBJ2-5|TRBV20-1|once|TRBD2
CSARDSTSGRAHQETQYF
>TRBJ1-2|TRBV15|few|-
CATSTSNYGYTF
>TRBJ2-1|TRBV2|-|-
CASSEAGIQFF
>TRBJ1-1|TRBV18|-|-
CASSLLPRDTEAFF
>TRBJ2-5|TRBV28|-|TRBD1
CASSWTSRRGETQYF
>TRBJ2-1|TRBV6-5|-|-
CASSYSGVGEQFF
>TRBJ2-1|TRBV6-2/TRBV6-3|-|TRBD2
CASTFSGRRGEQFF
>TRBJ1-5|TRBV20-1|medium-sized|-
CSASRPTAYRVGVFWSNQPQHF
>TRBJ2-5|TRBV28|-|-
CASSYTIREIGQETQYF
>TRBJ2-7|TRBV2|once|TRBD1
CASSGDRVPYEQYF
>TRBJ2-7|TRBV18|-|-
CASSPRSLYEQYF
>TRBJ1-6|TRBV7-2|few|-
CASRHGGGTDSPLHF
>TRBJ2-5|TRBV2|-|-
CASTSDDARRYF
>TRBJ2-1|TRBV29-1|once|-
CSVEATTGTSYNEQFF
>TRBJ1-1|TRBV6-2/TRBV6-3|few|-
CASSPGGNTEAFF
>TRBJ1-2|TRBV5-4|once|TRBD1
CASSGTGGGYTF
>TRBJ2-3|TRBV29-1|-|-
CSLRELHSTDTQYF
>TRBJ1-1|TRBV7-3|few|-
CASKSTVVTEAFF
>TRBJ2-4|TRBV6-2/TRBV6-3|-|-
CASTEGPAKNIQYF
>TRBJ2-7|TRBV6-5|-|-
CASSSLGYGSPYEQYF
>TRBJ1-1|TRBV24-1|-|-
CATSGLGNTEAFF
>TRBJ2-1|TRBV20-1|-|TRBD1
CSASDPGQGYNEQFF
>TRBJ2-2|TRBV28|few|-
CASSSFAGGELFF